This T cell receptor beta chain appears in the sequencing data of a study of blood T cell repertoires in COVID-19. About the research overall: Sites in the United States, Italy and Spain provided acute and convalescent COVID-19 samples. T cells, B-cell-depleted T cells, or PBMCs provided the cDNA or gDNA that served as material.

Under the authors' procedure: Cell counts per sample came from amplifying reference gene primers. Clones were read by immunoSEQ multiplex PCR, and TCRdb kept only the in-frame ones, dropping some. The D gene and trimming were derived from the DNA, and the V and J assignments and clone size from that table. Among approximately 280,000 clones listed, approximately 90% were seen once. Sequencing used peripheral blood. This TCR was sampled from a woman aged 60 to 75 with acute or convalescent COVID-19.

The CDR3 bases are TGTGCCAGTAGTTGGTCAGGGGGGAACACCGGGGAGCTGTTTTTT. Translated, it gives CASSWSGGNTGELFF. The V gene is TRBV19, the J gene TRBJ2-2; 7 bases are shared with TRBD1. Per the germline V gene, CDR1 is LNHDA and CDR2 is SQIVND (reference sequence). V lost 5 bases and J lost 1; bases outside the gene matches: 4. There are 15 residues in the CDR3.